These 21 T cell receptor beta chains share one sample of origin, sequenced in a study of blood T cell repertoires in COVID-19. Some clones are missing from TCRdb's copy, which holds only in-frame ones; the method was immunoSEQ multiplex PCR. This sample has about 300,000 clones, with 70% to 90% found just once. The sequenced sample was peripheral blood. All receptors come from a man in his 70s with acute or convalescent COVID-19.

DNA of the CDR3: TGTGCCATCAGTGAGTCGCAGGGGGCTGTCGGGTACACTGAAGCTTTCTTT. This encodes CAISESQGAVGYTEAFF. The chain links TRBV10-3 to TRBJ1-1; 8 bases agree with TRBD1. With 0 bases clipped from V and 3 bases from J, the junction kept 9 bases outside the gene matches. The germline V gene has CDR1 ENHRY and CDR2 SYGVKD. CDR3 length: 17 residues.

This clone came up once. In nucleotides, the CDR3 is TGTGCCAGCAGCTCGACAGGGTCGTCTGGAAACACCATATATTTT. Amino acids: CASSSTGSSGNTIYF. The chain couples TRBV7-6 to TRBJ1-3; 7 nucleotides line up with TRBD1. The CDR3 loop spans 15 amino acids. The trim removed 4 bases at V and 1 base at J, leaving 4 bases unmatched. The V gene's germline CDR1 is SGHVS and CDR2 FNYEAQ. Combining the CDR3 with reference TRBV7-6 and TRBJ1-3 gives the whole variable domain GAGVSQSPRYKVTKRGQDVALRCDPISGHVSLYWYRQALGQGPEFLTYFNYEAQQDKSGLPNDRFSAERPEGSISTLTIQRTEQRDSAMYRCASSSTGSSGNTIYFGEGSWLTVV.

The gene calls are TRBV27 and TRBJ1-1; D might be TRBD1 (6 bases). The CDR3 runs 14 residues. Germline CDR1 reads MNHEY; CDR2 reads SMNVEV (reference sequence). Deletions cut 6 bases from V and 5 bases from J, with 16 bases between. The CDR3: CASSVLQGGTEAFF. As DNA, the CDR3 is TGTGCCAGCAGCGTCTTACAGGGAGGGACTGAAGCTTTCTTT.

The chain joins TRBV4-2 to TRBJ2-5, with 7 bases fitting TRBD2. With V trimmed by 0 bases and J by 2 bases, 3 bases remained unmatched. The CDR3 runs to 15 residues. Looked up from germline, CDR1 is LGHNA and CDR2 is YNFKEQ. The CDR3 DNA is TGTGCCAGCAGCCAAGATCTAGCGGTGCAAGAGACCCAGTACTTC. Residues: CASSQDLAVQETQYF.

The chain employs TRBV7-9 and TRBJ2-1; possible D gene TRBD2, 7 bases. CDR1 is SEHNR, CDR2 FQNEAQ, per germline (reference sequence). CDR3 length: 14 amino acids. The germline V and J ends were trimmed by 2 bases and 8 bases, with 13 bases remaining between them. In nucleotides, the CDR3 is TGTGCCAGCAGCTTACGAGGGGGAGGGGATGAGCAGTTCTTC. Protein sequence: CASSLRGGGDEQFF.

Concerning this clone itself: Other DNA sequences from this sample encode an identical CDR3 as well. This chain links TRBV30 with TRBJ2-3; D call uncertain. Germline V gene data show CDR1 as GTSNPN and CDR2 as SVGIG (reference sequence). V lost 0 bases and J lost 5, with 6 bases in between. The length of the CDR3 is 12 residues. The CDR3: CAWSVSRDTQYF. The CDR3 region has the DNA TGTGCCTGGAGTGTATCGAGAGATACGCAGTATTTT.

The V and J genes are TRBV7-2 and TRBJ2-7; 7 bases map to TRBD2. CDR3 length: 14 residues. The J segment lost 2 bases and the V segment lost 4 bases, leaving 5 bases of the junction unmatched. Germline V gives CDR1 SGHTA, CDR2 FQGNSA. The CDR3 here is CASSSGGHTYEQYF. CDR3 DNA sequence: TGTGCCAGCAGCTCGGGGGGTCATACCTACGAGCAGTACTTC.

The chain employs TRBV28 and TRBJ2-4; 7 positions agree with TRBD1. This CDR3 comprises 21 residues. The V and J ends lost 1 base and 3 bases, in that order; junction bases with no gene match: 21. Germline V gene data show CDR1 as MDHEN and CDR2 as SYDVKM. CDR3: CASSLYRVTAFDRVGKNIQYF. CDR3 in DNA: TGTGCCAGCAGTTTATATCGGGTTACAGCGTTTGACAGGGTCGGCAAAAACATTCAGTACTTC.

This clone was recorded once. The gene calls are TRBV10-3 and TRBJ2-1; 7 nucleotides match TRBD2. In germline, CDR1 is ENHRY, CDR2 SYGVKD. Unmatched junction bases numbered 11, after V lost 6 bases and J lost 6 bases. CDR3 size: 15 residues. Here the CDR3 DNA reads TGTGCCATCAGCGATTGGACTAGAGGAATCAATGAGCAGTTCTTC. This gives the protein CAISDWTRGINEQFF.

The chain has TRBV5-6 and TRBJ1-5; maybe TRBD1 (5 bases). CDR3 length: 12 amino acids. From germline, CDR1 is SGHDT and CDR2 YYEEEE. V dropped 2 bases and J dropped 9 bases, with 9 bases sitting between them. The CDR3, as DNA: TGTGCCAGCAGCTTTGCCGGGGGGCCCCAGCATTTT. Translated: CASSFAGGPQHF. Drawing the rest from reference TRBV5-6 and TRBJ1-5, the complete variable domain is DAGVTQSPTHLIKTRGQQVTLRCSPKSGHDTVSWYQQALGQGPQFIFQYYEEEERQRGNFPDRFSGHQFPNYSSELNVNALLLGDSALYLCASSFAGGPQHFGDGTRLSIL.

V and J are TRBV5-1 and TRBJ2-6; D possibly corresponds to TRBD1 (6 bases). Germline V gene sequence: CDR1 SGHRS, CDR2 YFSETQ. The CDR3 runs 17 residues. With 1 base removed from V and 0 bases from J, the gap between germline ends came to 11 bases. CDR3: CASSLTGPNSGANVLTF. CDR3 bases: TGCGCCAGCAGCTTGACAGGGCCAAACTCTGGGGCCAACGTCCTGACTTTC.

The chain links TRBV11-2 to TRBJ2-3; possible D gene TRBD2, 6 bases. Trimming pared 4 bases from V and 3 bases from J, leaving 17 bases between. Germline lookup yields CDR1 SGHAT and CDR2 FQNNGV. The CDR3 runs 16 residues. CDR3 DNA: TGTGCCAGCAGCTCCGTGGGGGGAGAGGGTACAGATACGCAGTATTTT. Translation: CASSSVGGEGTDTQYF.

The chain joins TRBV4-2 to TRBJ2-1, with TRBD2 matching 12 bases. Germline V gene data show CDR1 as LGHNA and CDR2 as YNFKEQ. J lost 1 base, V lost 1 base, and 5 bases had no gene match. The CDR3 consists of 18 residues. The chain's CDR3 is CASSQGLAGGPSYNEQFF. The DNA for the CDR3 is TGTGCCAGCAGCCAAGGTCTAGCGGGAGGGCCATCCTACAATGAGCAGTTCTTC.

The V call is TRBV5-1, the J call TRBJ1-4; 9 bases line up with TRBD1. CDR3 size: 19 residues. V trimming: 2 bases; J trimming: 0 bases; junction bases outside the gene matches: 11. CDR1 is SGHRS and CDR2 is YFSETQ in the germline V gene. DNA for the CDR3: TGCGCCAGCAGCTTAGGACGCCGGGACAGGGTCTCAACTAATGAAAAACTGTTTTTT. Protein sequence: CASSLGRRDRVSTNEKLFF.

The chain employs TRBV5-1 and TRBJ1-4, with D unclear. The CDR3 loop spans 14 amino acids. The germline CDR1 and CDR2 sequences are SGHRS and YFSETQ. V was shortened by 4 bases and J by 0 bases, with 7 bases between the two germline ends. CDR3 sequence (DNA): TGCGCCAGCAGCCGGGATGCAACTAATGAAAAACTGTTTTTT. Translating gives CASSRDATNEKLFF.

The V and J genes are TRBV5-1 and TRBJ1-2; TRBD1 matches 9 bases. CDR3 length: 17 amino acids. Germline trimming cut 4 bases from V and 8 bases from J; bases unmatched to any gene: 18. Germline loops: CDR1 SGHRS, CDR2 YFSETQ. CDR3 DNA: TGCGCCAGCAGCCTCGGGTACAGGGGGCGCTTAAGTGAGGGCTACACCTTC. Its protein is CASSLGYRGRLSEGYTF.

The CDR3 region has the DNA TGTGCCAGCAGCTTACGATACAGGGTCCGGGGCTCTGGGGCCAACGTCCTGACTTTC. It specifies CASSLRYRVRGSGANVLTF. The J gene is TRBJ2-6, the V gene TRBV13; possible D gene TRBD1, 6 bases. The CDR3 extends over 19 amino acids. V lost 2 bases, J lost 0 bases, and 17 bases lay in between. Germline CDR1 and CDR2: PRHDT and FYEKMQ (reference sequence).

CDR3 DNA: TGTGCCGGAGGGACTGGTTCCTACAATGAGCAGTTCTTC. Translation: CAGGTGSYNEQFF. The rearrangement uses TRBV30 and TRBJ2-1; maybe TRBD2 (6 bases). The CDR3 sequence is 13 residues long. The germline V gene encodes CDR1 GTSNPN and CDR2 SVGIG (reference sequence). With 8 bases removed from V and 1 base from J, the gap between germline ends came to 12 bases. Combining the CDR3 with reference TRBV30 and TRBJ2-1 gives the whole variable domain SQTIHQWPATLVQPVGSPLSLECTVEGTSNPNLYWYRQAAGRGLQLLFYSVGIGQISSEVPQNLSASRPQDRQFILSSKKLLLSDSGFYLCAGGTGSYNEQFFGPGTRLTVL.

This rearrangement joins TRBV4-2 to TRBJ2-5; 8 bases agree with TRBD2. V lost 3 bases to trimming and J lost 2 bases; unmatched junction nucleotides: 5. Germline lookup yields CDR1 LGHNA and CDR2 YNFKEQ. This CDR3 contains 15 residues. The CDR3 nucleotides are TGTGCCAGCAGCCAGGTGTCTAGCGGGCAAGAGACCCAGTACTTC. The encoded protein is CASSQVSSGQETQYF.

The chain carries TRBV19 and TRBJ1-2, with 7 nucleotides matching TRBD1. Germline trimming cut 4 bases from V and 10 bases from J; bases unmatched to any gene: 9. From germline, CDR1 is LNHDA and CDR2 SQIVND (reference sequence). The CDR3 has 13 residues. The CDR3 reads CASSTTDRAAYTF. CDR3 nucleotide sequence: TGTGCCAGTAGTACGACCGACAGGGCCGCCTACACCTTC.

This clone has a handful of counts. CDR3 in amino acids: CACVAGGHHLTGELFF. CDR3 DNA sequence: TGTGCCTGTGTAGCGGGAGGGCATCATCTCACCGGGGAGCTGTTTTTT. This chain uses TRBV30 with TRBJ2-2; TRBD2 matches 11 bases. This CDR3 spans 16 amino acids. Germline trimming cut 6 bases from V and 4 bases from J; bases unmatched to any gene: 10. From germline, CDR1 is GTSNPN and CDR2 SVGIG (reference sequence).